The clone carrying this TCR beta chain was observed many times. The antigen remains unidentified. Unique molecular identifiers featured in how the TCRbeta library was prepared. Via MiXCR, TCRdb re-called the PCR reads, giving one row per CDR3 protein. Seen here are under 850,000 distinct CDR3 sequences, about an eighth observed once, and the top ten hold 0.79%. These data come from a study of T-cell reconstitution after alpha-beta-depleted transplantation in children. Findings of the study overall: It was reported that alpha-beta T cells came from several hundred expanded graft clones (about two months after transplant).

Germline CDR1 and CDR2: MNHEY and SVGAGI. V lost 6 bases to trimming and J lost 8 bases; unmatched junction nucleotides: 13. This CDR3 is 16 amino acids long. Sample: PBMCs, taken before TCRalphabeta/CD19-depleted stem cell transplant. This chain connects TRBV6-5 to TRBJ2-3, with TRBD2 identical over 11 bases. The receptor was isolated from a girl aged 2-10 years with congenital amegakaryocytic thrombocytopenia, due to receive a stem cell transplant. DNA of the CDR3: TGTGCCAGCAGATACGACGCCACTAGCGGGAGTGGTACGCAGTATTTT. Residues: CASRYDATSGSGTQYF.